What follows describes a single T cell receptor beta chain. The antigen remains unidentified. Documented time point: week 11, during vaccination. Every vaccination contained 300 ug of the mutant IDH1 20-mer peptide and was paired with topical imiquimod. The data were obtained in a study of a mutant IDH1 vaccine in newly diagnosed glioma. The junction had 8 bases not matched to a gene; V was cut back by 1 base and J by 8 bases. Germline CDR1 reads SGDLS; CDR2 reads YYNGEE. The CDR3 length is 15 residues. The table came from immunoSEQ multiplex PCR; TCRdb's copy has only in-frame clones and leaves some out. Of around 53,000 clones listed, around 90% are singletons.

The sequence was obtained from a man aged 50 to 59 with glioma. V usage is TRBV9 and J usage is TRBJ1-4; 7 positions agree with TRBD1. Sequencing was performed on PBMCs, taken from a glioma patient whose treatment included an IDH1 peptide vaccine. The CDR3 bases are TGTGCCAGCAGCGTACATGGCGCAGGGGGGGAAAAACTGTTTTTT. Amino acids: CASSVHGAGGEKLFF.